The T cell receptor (beta chain) described here comes from a study of T cell repertoires in cytomegalovirus infection. MiXCR, run by TCRdb on the reads, gives a single entry per CDR3 protein. The profile shows around 300,000 distinct CDR3 sequences, 8% to 10% of them singletons. CDR1 is SGHAT and CDR2 is FQDESV in the germline V gene (reference sequence). Between the trimmed V and J ends, which lost 3 bases and 3 bases, there was a span of 12 bases. This CDR3 region has 15 residues. The source is a human donor in good health (CMV status not recorded). Some clones in this sample may be carry-over from other donors' samples. The sequenced sample was PBMCs. The rearrangement uses TRBV11-1 and TRBJ2-1; D gene uncertain. This chain's CDR3 is CASSFLSDRYNEQFF. In DNA form, the CDR3 reads TGTGCCAGCAGCTTCCTGTCGGACCGCTACAATGAGCAGTTCTTC.